Below are 5 T cell receptor beta chains sequenced from a single sample in a study of T cell responses to AZD1222 COVID-19 vaccine (dated by TCRdb to the early 2020s). The label giving this sample's time point can be read as: about 28 days (+/-7) after the second vaccine dose. The protocol used for the library was the immunoSEQ multiplex PCR assay. The clones in this table, taken by TCRdb from immuneACCESS, are in-frame only. Not every clone is retained; where verified, under half of the shortfall comes from an unresolved V gene, and the cause of the rest is unknown. This sample comprises about 120,000 clones, 80% to 90% of them detected only once. Roughly 7% of the sample is held by the ten biggest clonotypes. The material was peripheral blood, obtained 28 days after the second AZD1222 dose. These receptors came from an adult who received the AZD1222 COVID-19 vaccine.

In its sample, this clone was seen a few times. The V call is TRBV7-9, the J call TRBJ2-1; 13 bases are shared with TRBD2. The CDR3 is 14 residues long. From germline, CDR1 is SEHNR and CDR2 FQNEAQ (reference sequence). Trimming removed 5 bases from V and 16 bases from J; junction bases left unmatched: 11. CDR3 amino acids: CASSPQTSGGMDFF. CDR3 sequence (DNA): TGTGCCAGCAGCCCCCAGACTAGCGGGGGGATGGATTTCTTC.

This chain connects TRBV3-1 (or the pseudogene TRBV3-2) to TRBJ1-2, with a tentative D call TRBD1 (6 bases). The V and J ends lost 4 bases and 0 bases respectively, with 9 bases between them. The CDR3 covers 14 residues. Germline CDR1 and CDR2: LGHDT and YNNKEL (reference sequence). CDR3 loop: CASSPRTANYGYTF. The CDR3 DNA is TGTGCCAGCAGCCCCAGGACAGCTAACTATGGCTACACCTTC.

V gene TRBV27 combines with J gene TRBJ1-2; D unclear. The V gene's germline CDR1 is MNHEY and CDR2 SMNVEV (reference sequence). CDR3 size: 18 residues. V was cut by 4 bases and J by 3 bases, with 24 bases left in between. The CDR3 sequence is CASSSAWVRPMGYYGYTF. The CDR3 DNA follows: TGTGCCAGCAGTTCTGCCTGGGTTCGACCGATGGGGTACTATGGCTACACCTTC.

The CDR3 region is CASSGEGQPQHF. Here the CDR3 DNA reads TGTGCCAGCAGTGGAGAAGGGCAGCCCCAGCATTTT. V usage is TRBV2 and J usage is TRBJ1-5; D unresolved. Trimming pared 4 bases from V and 7 bases from J, leaving 8 bases between. The germline CDR1 and CDR2 sequences are SNHLY and FYNNEI. The CDR3 extends over 12 amino acids.

The chain combines TRBV9 with TRBJ2-7; 13 bases fit TRBD2. In germline, CDR1 is SGDLS, CDR2 YYNGEE. V shed 0 bases, J shed 7 bases, and the junction held 7 bases outside the gene matches. This CDR3 spans 16 amino acids. The CDR3, as DNA: TGTGCCAGCAGCGTAGCTGAGAAGGGACTAGCGGGAGAGCAGTACTTC. It specifies CASSVAEKGLAGEQYF.